Presented here are 8 T cell receptor beta chains from one specimen sequenced in a study of control samples from healthy donors and cancer patients (dated by TCRdb to the early 2020s). The library was generated by the immunoSEQ multiplex PCR assay. The table was pulled from immuneACCESS by TCRdb, which kept in-frame rearrangements only. Such tables lose some clones; where checked, under half of the loss comes from unresolved V genes, and the rest has no known cause. The sample table contains around 49,000 clones; only one count was recorded for about nine tenths of them. 1.5% to 2% of the sample belongs to the ten largest clones. The sample was PBMCs. The receptors originated from a man aged 40-49 years with colorectal cancer.

This clone was counted once. This rearrangement joins TRBV5-8 to TRBJ1-6; 7 bases line up with TRBD1. CDR3 length: 14 amino acids. Germline values: CDR1 SGHTS, CDR2 YDEGEE. V shed 7 bases, J shed 6 bases, and the junction held 7 bases outside the gene matches. The CDR3 is CASRSGTVNSPLHF. The CDR3 DNA is TGTGCCAGCCGCTCCGGGACAGTTAATTCACCCCTCCACTTT.

The chain carries TRBV11-2 and TRBJ2-7; 7 bases line up with TRBD1. With V trimmed by 4 bases and J by 4 bases, 7 bases remained unmatched. Per the germline V gene, CDR1 is SGHAT and CDR2 is FQNNGV. There are 14 residues in the CDR3. The CDR3 DNA reads as TGTGCCAGCAGCTCTAACAGGGGACGATACGAGCAGTACTTC. Translated: CASSSNRGRYEQYF.

The chain couples TRBV5-1 to TRBJ1-6, with D hard to call. V shed 4 bases and J shed 8 bases, with 19 bases lying between them. The CDR3 spans 16 residues. Germline V CDR1 and CDR2: SGHRS, YFSETQ. CDR3 amino acids: CASSLTSTRADSPLHF. CDR3 nucleotides: TGCGCCAGCAGCCTCACATCTACAAGGGCGGATTCACCCCTCCACTTT.

The count of this clone is one. The rearrangement uses TRBV12-3 or TRBV12-4 and TRBJ1-2, with D possibly matching TRBD1 (5 bases). This CDR3 is built from 12 residues. Trimming took off 1 base at V and 8 bases at J, with 8 bases between the two ends. In DNA, the CDR3 is TGTGCCAGCAGTTTAGGGGGCCGGGGCTACACCTTC. Amino acid sequence: CASSLGGRGYTF.

The chain is built from TRBV7-8 and TRBJ2-7; weak D call: TRBD2 (5 bases). Germline V gives CDR1 SGHVS, CDR2 FQNEAQ. The V end lost 5 bases, the J end lost 2 bases, and 13 bases lay between the germline ends. The CDR3 runs to 14 residues. Here the CDR3 reads CASSQPGIPYEQYF. DNA of the CDR3: TGTGCCAGCAGCCAGCCCGGGATTCCCTACGAGCAGTACTTC.

V and J are TRBV9 and TRBJ1-1, with D unclear. V shed 1 base and J shed 4 bases, with 11 bases lying between them. The V gene's germline CDR1 is SGDLS and CDR2 YYNGEE. The CDR3 loop spans 14 amino acids. As DNA, the CDR3 is TGTGCCAGCAGCGTATCCCTGGTGGGCACTGAAGCTTTCTTT. It yields the protein CASSVSLVGTEAFF.

This clone has just a few counts. The chain carries TRBV6-4 and TRBJ2-3; D gene ambiguous. Germline values: CDR1 MRHNA, CDR2 SNTAGT. The germline V and J ends were trimmed by 5 bases and 3 bases, with 15 bases remaining between them. This CDR3 region has 15 residues. CDR3 residues: CASSKTSEGTDTQYF. CDR3 sequence (DNA): TGTGCCAGCAGTAAGACATCTGAAGGGACAGATACGCAGTATTTT.

The rearrangement links TRBV5-1 to TRBJ1-5; 7 bases agree with TRBD1. From germline, CDR1 is SGHRS and CDR2 YFSETQ. V was pared by 5 bases and J by 1 base, with 6 bases of the junction left unmatched. The CDR3 runs 15 residues. CDR3 region: CASSSTGESNQPQHF. The CDR3 nucleotides are TGCGCCAGCAGTTCTACAGGGGAGAGCAATCAGCCCCAGCATTTT.